This T cell receptor (beta chain) stems from a study of blood T cell repertoires in COVID-19. The CDR3 length is 14 residues. The germline CDR1 and CDR2 sequences are SGHTS and YDEGEE. The trim removed 5 bases at V and 3 bases at J, leaving 3 bases unmatched. There are a few counts of this clone. Other DNA variants within this sample encode the same CDR3. Symptom resolution, clearance, or two negative PCRs marked donors in Cohort 3 as recovered. Sequencing was performed with immunoSEQ multiplex PCR; in TCRdb, only in-frame clones are kept and a portion is missing. The repertoire has 350,000 to 450,000 clones, 80% to 85% of them found once; the top ten carry approximately 5%.

This TCR came from a woman in her 50s who had recovered from COVID-19. Sequencing input: PBMCs or T cells enriched from blood (not recorded which). This chain links TRBV5-8 with TRBJ2-3; 10 nucleotides match TRBD1. CDR3 DNA sequence: TGTGCCAGCAGTAGGGACAGGGGAACAGATACGCAGTATTTT. Its protein product is CASSRDRGTDTQYF.